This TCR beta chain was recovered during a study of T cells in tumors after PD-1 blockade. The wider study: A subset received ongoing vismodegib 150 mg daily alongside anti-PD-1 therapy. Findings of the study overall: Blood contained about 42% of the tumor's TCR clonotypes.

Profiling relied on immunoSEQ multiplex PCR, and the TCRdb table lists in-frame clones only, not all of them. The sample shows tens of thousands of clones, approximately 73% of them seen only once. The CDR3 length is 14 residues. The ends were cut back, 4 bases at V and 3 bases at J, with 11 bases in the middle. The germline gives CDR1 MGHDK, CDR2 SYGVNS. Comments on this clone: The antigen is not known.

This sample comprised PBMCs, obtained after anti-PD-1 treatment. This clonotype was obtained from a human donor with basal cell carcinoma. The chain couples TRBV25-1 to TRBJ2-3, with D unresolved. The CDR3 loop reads CASSAYGRTDTQYF. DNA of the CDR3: TGTGCCAGCAGTGCCTATGGTAGGACAGATACGCAGTATTTT.